A selection of T cell receptor beta chains follows, all from one sample in a study of blood T cell repertoires in COVID-19. The data were produced by immunoSEQ multiplex PCR, yet TCRdb's version contains in-frame clones alone and is incomplete. The sample contains 200,000 or so clones, roughly nine tenths of which appear only once. The material sequenced was peripheral blood. Source of these receptors: an older woman with acute or convalescent COVID-19. Both conserved end residues are part of each CDR3. Fields, in order: D gene, V gene, clone size, J gene, CDR3 protein, CDR3 DNA. D genes are given only for firm matches. Size is stated for part of the rows, as once, few or many counts, or as a class when the clone is expanded.

d_call: NA; v_call: TRBV19; clone_size: NA; j_call: TRBJ1-1; cdr3_aa: CASSMESGKRTEAFF; cdr3_nt: TGTGCCAGTAGTATGGAATCAGGGAAAAGGACAGAAGCTTTCTTT
d_call: NA; v_call: TRBV19; clone_size: few; j_call: TRBJ1-4; cdr3_aa: CASSILGDEKLFF; cdr3_nt: TGTGCCAGTAGTATTTTGGGAGATGAAAAACTGTTTTTT
d_call: NA; v_call: TRBV5-1; clone_size: NA; j_call: TRBJ1-4; cdr3_aa: CASSEFLAGTTNEKLFF; cdr3_nt: TGCGCCAGCAGCGAGTTCCTCGCAGGGACAACTAATGAAAAACTGTTTTTT
d_call: TRBD1; v_call: TRBV5-8; clone_size: NA; j_call: TRBJ1-6; cdr3_aa: CASSPRTGGIRSPLHF; cdr3_nt: TGTGCCAGCAGCCCCCGGACAGGGGGCATTAGGTCACCCCTCCACTTT
d_call: NA; v_call: TRBV6-6; clone_size: few; j_call: TRBJ1-6; cdr3_aa: CASTPQGNSPLHF; cdr3_nt: TGTGCCAGCACCCCTCAGGGGAATTCACCCCTCCACTTT
d_call: NA; v_call: TRBV7-9; clone_size: NA; j_call: TRBJ2-7; cdr3_aa: CASSFGGLYEQYF; cdr3_nt: TGTGCCAGCAGCTTCGGGGGGCTCTACGAGCAGTACTTC
d_call: TRBD2; v_call: TRBV14; clone_size: NA; j_call: TRBJ2-2; cdr3_aa: CASSPLQRGGRTGELFF; cdr3_nt: TGTGCCAGCAGCCCCCTGCAGCGGGGGGGCCGAACCGGGGAGCTGTTTTTT
d_call: NA; v_call: TRBV10-3; clone_size: NA; j_call: TRBJ2-1; cdr3_aa: CATLRGNEQFF; cdr3_nt: TGTGCCACCCTCAGGGGTAATGAGCAGTTCTTC
d_call: NA; v_call: TRBV4-1; clone_size: NA; j_call: TRBJ2-7; cdr3_aa: CASSQAPPGSYEQYF; cdr3_nt: TGCGCCAGCAGCCAAGCCCCCCCAGGCTCCTACGAGCAGTACTTC
d_call: NA; v_call: TRBV5-1; clone_size: NA; j_call: TRBJ1-6; cdr3_aa: CASSLGVNNSPLHF; cdr3_nt: TGCGCCAGCAGCCTGGGAGTCAATAATTCACCCCTCCACTTT
d_call: NA; v_call: TRBV21-1; clone_size: NA; j_call: TRBJ2-4; cdr3_aa: CASSARQVLCVYIQYF; cdr3_nt: TGTGCCAGCAGCGCCCGACAGGTTCTTTGCGTATACATTCAGTACTTC
d_call: NA; v_call: TRBV5-1; clone_size: NA; j_call: TRBJ1-1; cdr3_aa: CASSSRGTEAFF; cdr3_nt: TGCGCCAGCAGCTCGCGGGGGACTGAAGCTTTCTTT
d_call: TRBD2; v_call: TRBV18; clone_size: NA; j_call: TRBJ2-3; cdr3_aa: CASSVRTAGGTDTQYF; cdr3_nt: TGTGCCAGCTCAGTCAGAACAGCGGGAGGGACAGATACGCAGTATTTT
d_call: TRBD1; v_call: TRBV7-9; clone_size: NA; j_call: TRBJ1-3; cdr3_aa: CASSPTGGSGNTIYF; cdr3_nt: TGTGCCAGCAGCCCAACAGGGGGCTCCGGAAACACCATATATTTT
d_call: TRBD1; v_call: TRBV5-5; clone_size: NA; j_call: TRBJ1-1; cdr3_aa: CASSWGQVGTEAFF; cdr3_nt: TGTGCCAGCAGCTGGGGACAGGTCGGGACTGAAGCTTTCTTT
d_call: NA; v_call: TRBV27; clone_size: NA; j_call: TRBJ2-7; cdr3_aa: CASSFRVSNEQYF; cdr3_nt: TGTGCCAGCAGTTTCAGGGTTTCCAACGAGCAGTACTTC
d_call: NA; v_call: TRBV9; clone_size: NA; j_call: TRBJ2-3; cdr3_aa: CASSGGGASTDTQYF; cdr3_nt: TGTGCCAGCAGCGGCGGCGGAGCTAGCACAGATACGCAGTATTTT
d_call: NA; v_call: TRBV27; clone_size: NA; j_call: TRBJ2-2; cdr3_aa: CASSPRGLTGELFF; cdr3_nt: TGTGCCAGCAGTCCACGTGGGCTCACCGGGGAGCTGTTTTTT
d_call: NA; v_call: TRBV11-3; clone_size: NA; j_call: TRBJ2-6; cdr3_aa: CASSTYRFPLGSGANVLTF; cdr3_nt: TGTGCCAGCAGCACTTACAGGTTCCCGTTAGGCTCTGGGGCCAACGTCCTGACTTTC
d_call: TRBD2; v_call: TRBV5-1; clone_size: NA; j_call: TRBJ2-5; cdr3_aa: CASSLGRTSGVAKTQYF; cdr3_nt: TGCGCCAGCAGCTTGGGAAGGACTAGCGGGGTTGCGAAGACCCAGTACTTC
d_call: TRBD1; v_call: TRBV6-6; clone_size: NA; j_call: TRBJ1-5; cdr3_aa: CASSQDRVGTPQHF; cdr3_nt: TGTGCCAGCAGCCAGGACAGGGTGGGGACGCCCCAGCATTTT
d_call: NA; v_call: TRBV5-1; clone_size: NA; j_call: TRBJ1-1; cdr3_aa: CASSLGGNTEAFF; cdr3_nt: TGCGCCAGCAGCTTGGGCGGGAACACTGAAGCTTTCTTT